This TCR beta chain was identified during a study of cytomegalovirus exposure and HLA in healthy donors. With 5 bases removed from V and 5 bases from J, the gap between germline ends came to 10 bases. The CDR3 loop spans 12 amino acids. CDR1 is WSHSY and CDR2 is SAAADI in the germline V gene. This clone appeared a single time. Its antigen is unidentified. Whole-study findings and limits: According to a later analysis, donors in an Asian-associated ancestry cluster reportedly had fewer N-insertions than the roughly 640-donor mean. A missense variant in DCLRE1C was later tied to TCR beta V- and J-gene trimming. Analyzed later, most CMV-associated TCR beta chains appeared HLA-restricted. It was likely that a cluster of highly shared sequence variants was a sequencing artifact.

The primer mix had 60 Vbeta and 13 Jbeta primers. The assay was immunoSEQ multiplex PCR, and TCRdb's table has in-frame clones only and misses some. This sample yields 110,000 to 150,000 clones, of which about 74% are seen a single time; around 4.5% belongs to the top ten. The sequenced sample was PBMCs. The TCR comes from a man aged 18 to 30 in good health and CMV-seropositive. The V gene is TRBV10-2, the J gene TRBJ2-7; D is undetermined. The CDR3 coding sequence is TGCGCCAGCAGTCACGGTTCTGACGAGCAGTACTTC. Protein: CASSHGSDEQYF.